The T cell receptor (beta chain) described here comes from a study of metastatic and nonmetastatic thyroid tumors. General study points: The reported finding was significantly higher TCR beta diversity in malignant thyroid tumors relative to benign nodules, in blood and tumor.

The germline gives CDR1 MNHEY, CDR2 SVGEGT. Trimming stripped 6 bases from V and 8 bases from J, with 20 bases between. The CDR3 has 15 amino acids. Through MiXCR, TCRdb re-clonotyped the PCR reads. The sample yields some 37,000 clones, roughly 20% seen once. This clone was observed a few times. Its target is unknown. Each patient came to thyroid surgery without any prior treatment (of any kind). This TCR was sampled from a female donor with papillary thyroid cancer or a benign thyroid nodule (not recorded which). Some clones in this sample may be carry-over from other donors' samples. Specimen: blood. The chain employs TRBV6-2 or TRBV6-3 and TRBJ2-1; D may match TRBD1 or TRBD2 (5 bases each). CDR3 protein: CASRDWDLLFDEQFF. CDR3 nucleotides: TGTGCCAGCAGGGACTGGGACCTCCTCTTCGATGAGCAGTTCTTC.